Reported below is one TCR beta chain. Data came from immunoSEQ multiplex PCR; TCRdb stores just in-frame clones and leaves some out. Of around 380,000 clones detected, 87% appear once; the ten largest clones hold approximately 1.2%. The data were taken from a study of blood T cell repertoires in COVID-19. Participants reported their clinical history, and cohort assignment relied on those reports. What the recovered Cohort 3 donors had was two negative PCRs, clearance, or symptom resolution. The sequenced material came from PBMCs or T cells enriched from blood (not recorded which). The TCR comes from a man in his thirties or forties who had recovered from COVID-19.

As DNA, the CDR3 is TGTGCCTGGTGGAACAGGGGCCCTAACTATGGCTACACCTTC. Translating gives CAWWNRGPNYGYTF. The V call is TRBV30, the J call TRBJ1-2; 7 bases agree with TRBD1. The germline CDR1 and CDR2 sequences are GTSNPN and SVGIG (reference sequence). This CDR3 has 14 amino acids. J was trimmed by 0 bases and V by 5 bases; bases with no gene match: 6.